A selection of T cell receptor beta chains follows, all from one sample in a study of blood T cell repertoires in COVID-19. Assay: immunoSEQ multiplex PCR; the TCRdb copy retains only in-frame clones and omits some. Counted here are tens of thousands of clones, 91% occurring once; the ten biggest clones make up under 2.5%. Sequenced sample: peripheral blood. Receptor source: a woman between 50 and 59 years old in a cohort sampled during active COVID-19. CDR3s leave out the opening cysteine and the closing phenylalanine or tryptophan.

>TRBV15|TRBJ2-7
ATSRRKAGPSEQY
>TRBV6-1|TRBJ2-7
ASSEPGQGNEQY
>TRBV12-3/TRBV12-4|TRBJ2-2
ASSPRFGELF
>TRBV15|TRBJ1-5
ATSRGNSLQPQH
>TRBV5-1|TRBJ2-7
ASSLGGYYEQY
>TRBV5-1|TRBJ1-2
ASSPSRNEDYT
>TRBV6-5|TRBJ2-5
ASSYSGGRKTQY
>TRBV7-2|TRBJ2-3
ASSSPYLGDTQY
>TRBV7-2|TRBJ2-7
ASSLAGYYEQY
>TRBV9|TRBJ1-5
ASSVGGALWPQH
>TRBV5-1|TRBJ2-5
ASSRAPGGVGETQY
>TRBV5-1|TRBJ2-1
ASSLGRTSENNEQF
>TRBV7-8|TRBJ2-1
ASSSRDSGGAANYNEQF
>TRBV10-3|TRBJ2-1
AIGGGPYNEQF
>TRBV4-2|TRBJ1-5
ASSQSNSNQPQH
>TRBV7-9|TRBJ1-2
ASSLLGQGAEYGYT
>TRBV6-6|TRBJ2-3
ASSPLSPPSRY
>TRBV5-4|TRBJ2-2
ASSLEGGTGELF
>TRBV29-1|TRBJ1-1
SVGQGGTEAF
>TRBV2|TRBJ1-5
ASSDWSGNQPQH
>TRBV5-1|TRBJ2-1
ASSRGQYNEQF
>TRBV7-9|TRBJ2-1
ASSSRDTTYNEQF
>TRBV7-2|TRBJ2-4
ASSLAGSGTKNIQY
>TRBV27|TRBJ1-4
ASSSLSFGASNEKLF
>TRBV5-1|TRBJ2-1
ASTSQRSSYNEQF
>TRBV10-3|TRBJ2-2
AISASSGLAGSTGELF
>TRBV4-2|TRBJ2-1
ASSQEGRTSGRASRSYNEQF
>TRBV4-2|TRBJ1-3
ASSPLGQLEGNTIY
>TRBV5-4|TRBJ2-7
ASSLPGASPYEQY
>TRBV3-1/TRBV3-2|TRBJ2-7
ASSPQGRSSYEQY
>TRBV28|TRBJ1-1
ASRTGTMNTEAF
>TRBV7-9|TRBJ2-3
ASSLWLGAGGEGTQY
>TRBV6-1|TRBJ2-1
ASSEALLRGGNEQF
>TRBV6-1|TRBJ2-6
ASREAGRSGANVLT
>TRBV4-1|TRBJ2-3
ASSQLGTGTQY
>TRBV14|TRBJ2-7
ASSLGTGLS
>TRBV12-5|TRBJ2-5
ASGRGETQY
>TRBV18|TRBJ1-1
ASSPGGRMNTEAF
>TRBV7-2|TRBJ1-1
ASSLVTTANTEAF
>TRBV9|TRBJ2-1
ASSVGEIHEQF
>TRBV11-2|TRBJ1-6
ASSFDWGRDSPLH
>TRBV9|TRBJ2-1
ASSAGNEQF
>TRBV7-9|TRBJ2-7
ASSRQSYEQY
>TRBV5-5|TRBJ2-2
ASSLDLSENRELF
>TRBV3-1/TRBV3-2|TRBJ2-5
ASSHGHSMGTQY
>TRBV18|TRBJ2-1
ASSPPASGGANEQF
>TRBV7-9|TRBJ2-3
ASSSPGSDTQY
>TRBV6-5|TRBJ2-3
ASSITSTDTQY
>TRBV18|TRBJ2-7
ASSPVASEGEQY
>TRBV28|TRBJ2-7
ASSFGGQAYEQY
>TRBV3-1/TRBV3-2|TRBJ1-3
ASSQGQGRFSGNTIY
>TRBV27|TRBJ2-1
ASSPNLDRGPYEKVEQF
>TRBV5-4|TRBJ2-4
ASSLDRGGAGERY
>TRBV7-8|TRBJ2-6
ASSDRKSPGAGANVLT
>TRBV4-1|TRBJ1-5
ASSQRNRARNQPQH